What follows is one TCR beta chain and its context. 60 Vbeta and 13 Jbeta primers were used in PCR. Authors' data handling: Later, an analysis found tens of millions of unique TCR beta chains, and about 9.9 million of these were shared. Profiled with immunoSEQ multiplex PCR; TCRdb holds only in-frame clones, not every one. Clone size and the V and J calls come from that table; the DNA yielded D and trimming. The table shows about 150,000 clones, with around 82% occurring only once. The germline V gene encodes CDR1 LNHDA and CDR2 SQIVND (reference sequence). The CDR3 is 14 amino acids. V shed 5 bases and J shed 0 bases, with 10 bases lying between them. This specimen belongs to a study of cytomegalovirus exposure and HLA in healthy donors.

The sample taken for sequencing was PBMCs. This TCR was sampled from a woman between 50 and 59 years old in good health and CMV-seropositive. The chain joins TRBV19 to TRBJ1-1; D not resolved. The CDR3 loop reads CASSGPPLNTEAFF. The CDR3 DNA reads TGTGCCAGTAGTGGGCCCCCCTTGAACACTGAAGCTTTCTTT.